A selection of T cell receptor beta chains follows, all from one sample in a study of T cells in Graves' hyperthyroidism and ophthalmopathy. TCRdb ran MiXCR on the multiplex PCR reads and lists one entry per CDR3 protein. The table lists around 500,000 distinct CDR3 sequences, around 16% of them singletons. Sequencing input: blood. Receptor source: a young woman with Graves' ophthalmopathy. The CDR3 runs from the conserved cysteine through the conserved F or W. Fields, in order: D gene, clone size, V gene, J gene, CDR3 protein, CDR3 DNA. A D gene is named only where the DNA matches it firmly. Only some rows state a clone size, as once, few, many or a class for expanded clones.

TRBD2	many	TRBV7-2	TRBJ2-7	CASSTRGSGRPNTYEQYF	TGTGCCAGCAGCACACGGGGTAGCGGGAGGCCTAATACCTACGAGCAGTACTTC
TRBD1	many	TRBV6-2/TRBV6-3	TRBJ2-2	CASSPGTGSTGELFF	TGTGCCAGCAGTCCCGGGACAGGCTCCACCGGGGAGCTGTTTTTT
TRBD2	.	TRBV7-9	TRBJ2-7	CASSLGTSGRGSSYEQYF	TGTGCCAGCAGCTTAGGAACTAGCGGGAGGGGGAGCTCCTACGAGCAGTACTTC
.	many	TRBV30	TRBJ2-1	CAWSVSNEQFF	TGTGCCTGGAGTGTGAGTAATGAGCAGTTCTTC
.	.	TRBV20-1	TRBJ2-4	CSARDLSGAKNIQYF	TGCAGTGCTAGAGATCTGTCCGGGGCCAAAAACATTCAGTACTTC
TRBD1	once	TRBV6-1	TRBJ2-3	CASSPGTANTQYF	TGTGCCAGCAGCCCAGGGACAGCCAATACGCAGTATTTT
TRBD2	few	TRBV4-1	TRBJ2-5	CASSLGGGAWETQYF	TGCGCCAGCAGCCTCGGGGGGGGGGCATGGGAGACCCAGTACTTC
.	many	TRBV28	TRBJ1-1	CASSFGDYTEAFF	TGTGCCAGCAGTTTTGGGGATTACACTGAAGCTTTCTTT
.	many	TRBV7-8	TRBJ2-7	CASRGAEVGEQYF	TGTGCCAGCAGGGGTGCGGAAGTAGGTGAGCAGTACTTC
.	few	TRBV3-1	TRBJ1-4	CASSQVRQGREKLFF	TGTGCCAGCAGCCAAGTAAGGCAGGGAAGGGAAAAACTGTTTTTT
.	.	TRBV6-1	TRBJ1-1	CASVEGRAFF	TGTGCCAGCGTCGAAGGGAGAGCTTTCTTT
.	many	TRBV10-3	TRBJ2-1	CATYPAGKDGYNEQFF	TGTGCCACCTACCCGGCAGGCAAGGACGGTTACAATGAGCAGTTCTTC
.	many	TRBV18	TRBJ1-1	CASSQAVTEAFF	TGTGCCAGCTCACAAGCGGTAACTGAAGCTTTCTTT
.	few	TRBV12-3/TRBV12-4	TRBJ1-2	CASSLEISTGRDYGYTF	TGTGCCAGCAGTTTAGAGATAAGTACGGGGCGGGACTATGGCTACACCTTC
TRBD2	few	TRBV6-5	TRBJ2-7	CASSYFSRTSESEQYF	TGTGCCAGCAGTTACTTCTCTCGGACTAGCGAATCCGAGCAGTACTTC
.	few	TRBV6-5	TRBJ2-7	CASSSVGEAYEQYF	TGTGCCAGCAGTTCAGTGGGGGAGGCTTACGAGCAGTACTTC
TRBD2	many	TRBV4-2	TRBJ2-5	CASSQPTSGSETQYF	TGTGCCAGCAGCCAACCGACTAGCGGGAGTGAGACCCAGTACTTC
.	few	TRBV4-3	TRBJ1-2	CASSQDWDPSGYTF	TGCGCCAGCAGCCAAGATTGGGACCCCTCCGGCTACACCTTC
.	few	TRBV10-3	TRBJ2-2	CAIKAPSNTGELFF	TGTGCCATCAAAGCCCCCTCGAACACCGGGGAGCTGTTTTTT
.	few	TRBV20-1	TRBJ2-6	CSAREAEPRGANVLTF	TGCAGTGCTAGAGAGGCTGAACCTCGAGGGGCCAACGTCCTGACTTTC
TRBD1	.	TRBV4-3	TRBJ2-7	CASSLTGDTYEQYF	TGCGCCAGCAGCCTAACAGGGGACACCTACGAGCAGTACTTC
.	many	TRBV3-1	TRBJ2-7	CASSQERGPYEQYF	TGTGCCAGCAGCCAAGAACGGGGGCCCTACGAGCAGTACTTC
TRBD2	many	TRBV15	TRBJ2-1	CATSRERTSSHEQFF	TGTGCCACCAGCAGAGAGAGGACTAGCTCTCATGAGCAGTTCTTC
TRBD2	many	TRBV3-1	TRBJ2-1	CASSQAGGYNEQFF	TGTGCCAGCAGCCAAGCGGGAGGGTACAATGAGCAGTTCTTC
.	many	TRBV11-2	TRBJ2-5	CASSPQTVKETQYF	TGTGCCAGCAGCCCTCAGACTGTAAAAGAGACCCAGTACTTC
.	.	TRBV10-1	TRBJ2-7	CASRAIGGIEQYF	TGCGCCAGCAGGGCGATAGGGGGGATCGAGCAGTACTTC
.	many	TRBV6-1	TRBJ1-6	CASSYATVYSPLHF	TGTGCCAGCAGTTACGCTACGGTGTATTCACCCCTCCACTTT
TRBD1	few	TRBV28	TRBJ2-1	CASTRVPGGGYNEQFF	TGTGCCAGCACCAGAGTTCCAGGGGGTGGTTACAATGAGCAGTTCTTC
.	few	TRBV5-8	TRBJ1-5	CASSPAGSQPQHF	TGTGCCAGCAGCCCCGCGGGAAGTCAGCCCCAGCATTTT
.	.	TRBV20-1	TRBJ1-3	CSAREPGSGNTIYF	TGCAGTGCTAGAGAGCCAGGCTCTGGAAACACCATATATTTT
TRBD2	many	TRBV3-1	TRBJ2-5	CASSQDPSGRASQYF	TGTGCCAGCAGCCAAGATCCCAGCGGGAGGGCATCTCAGTACTTC
.	many	TRBV20-1	TRBJ2-6	CSASGAGISGANVLTF	TGCAGTGCTAGTGGGGCAGGGATCTCTGGGGCCAACGTCCTGACTTTC
.	many	TRBV5-5	TRBJ1-4	CASSGLQFTDEKLFF	TGTGCCAGCAGCGGATTACAGTTTACAGATGAAAAACTGTTTTTT
.	.	TRBV3-1	TRBJ2-1	CASSQSISPRGYNEQFF	TGTGCCAGCAGCCAATCCATCTCCCCCCGAGGGTACAATGAGCAGTTCTTC
.	many	TRBV12-3/TRBV12-4	TRBJ1-5	CASSLAGRDQPQHF	TGTGCCAGCAGTTTAGCGGGGAGAGATCAGCCCCAGCATTTT
TRBD1	.	TRBV29-1	TRBJ2-7	CSVASGTATYEQYF	TGCAGCGTCGCCTCCGGGACAGCCACCTACGAGCAGTACTTC
.	many	TRBV30	TRBJ2-7	CAWSGGEQYF	TGTGCCTGGTCAGGCGGAGAGCAGTACTTC